The source of this TCR beta chain is a study of cytomegalovirus exposure and HLA in healthy donors. Germline lookup yields CDR1 LGHNA and CDR2 YSLEER. Trimming pared 4 bases from V and 0 bases from J, leaving 18 bases between. There are 17 residues in the CDR3. Study-wide findings and caveats: The authors listed 164 TCR beta chains as cytomegalovirus-associated. It was reported in a later analysis that an Asian-associated ancestry cluster showed fewer N-insertions than the 666-donor mean.

The PCR ran on 60 Vbeta and 13 Jbeta primers. The method was immunoSEQ multiplex PCR; TCRdb's version includes in-frame clones alone and lacks a portion of them. Its table lists tens of thousands of clones. With respect to this clone: What it binds is unknown.

The chain couples TRBV4-3 to TRBJ1-1; no clear D. The sequence came from a female donor in good health and CMV-seropositive. Sequenced sample: PBMCs. Here the CDR3 DNA reads TGCGCCAGCAGCCCAGAAGTCGGACGGAGGATGAACACTGAAGCTTTCTTT. This codes for CASSPEVGRRMNTEAFF.